Presented here are 6 T cell receptor beta chains from one specimen sequenced in a study of technical replicates of blood from a handful of donors. Generated by immunoSEQ multiplex PCR, the TCRdb table keeps only in-frame clones and is missing some. The table lists 65,000 to 95,000 clones, 93% of them singletons. The specimen sequenced was T cells isolated from PBMCs. These receptors all stem from a human donor in good health.

This chain joins TRBV6-5 and TRBJ2-5; TRBD2 aligns across 7 bases. Unmatched junction bases numbered 6, after V lost 10 bases and J lost 1 base. This CDR3 contains 13 residues. From germline, CDR1 is MNHEY and CDR2 SVGAGI. This chain's CDR3 is CATWGLSQETQYF. In nucleotides, the CDR3 is TGTGCCACCTGGGGACTATCCCAAGAGACCCAGTACTTC.

This chain joins TRBV10-1 and TRBJ2-7; weak D call: TRBD2 (5 bases). The V gene lost 0 bases and the J gene lost 2 bases, with 14 bases spanning the gap. Per germline, CDR1 WNHNN and CDR2 SYGVQD (reference sequence). CDR3 size: 16 residues. CDR3 DNA: TGCGCCAGCAGTGAGTCCCCGGGGAGCGTGACCTACGAGCAGTACTTC. It is translated as CASSESPGSVTYEQYF.

Only one count was recorded for this clone. CDR3 nucleotides: TGTGCCAGCAGCTTAGCGCCGGACAGGGGGCACTATGGCTACACCTTC. Its translation is CASSLAPDRGHYGYTF. The gene calls are TRBV7-9 and TRBJ1-2; TRBD1 matches at 11 bases. Germline V gene data show CDR1 as SEHNR and CDR2 as FQNEAQ (reference sequence). V dropped 0 bases and J dropped 3; count of bases not matched to a gene: 3. This CDR3 is 16 amino acids long.

The rearrangement joins TRBV7-9 to TRBJ1-3; D is unresolved. V lost 7 bases, J lost 3 bases, and 10 bases lay in between. Germline V lookup: CDR1 SEHNR, CDR2 FQNEAQ (reference sequence). This CDR3 is built from 13 residues. The CDR3 region is CASILFGGNTIYF. The CDR3 region has the DNA TGTGCCAGCATCCTTTTCGGTGGAAACACCATATATTTT.

The chain carries TRBV4-2 and TRBJ2-3; 12 bases are shared with TRBD2. The CDR3 extends over 19 amino acids. Unmatched junction bases numbered 14, after V lost 1 base and J lost 6 bases. CDR1 LGHNA and CDR2 YNFKEQ come from the germline V gene. Written as DNA, the CDR3 is TGTGCCAGCAGCCAAGCCCCAGCGACTAGCGGGGGCTGGGGGGATACGCAGTATTTT. As protein: CASSQAPATSGGWGDTQYF.

This chain connects TRBV6-1 to TRBJ2-3; 14 nucleotides match TRBD2. This CDR3 comprises 18 residues. Trimming at V came to 1 base and at J to 3 bases, leaving 6 bases not matched to a gene. CDR1 and CDR2 from the germline V gene are MNHNS and SASEGT. CDR3 nucleotides: TGTGCCAGCAGTGAAGTGGGACTAGCGGGAGATGAAACAGATACGCAGTATTTT. This codes for CASSEVGLAGDETDTQYF.